The text below deals with one T cell receptor (beta chain). What it binds is not known. Repertoires were generated with immunoSEQ multiplex PCR, while TCRdb's copy carries only in-frame clones and drops some. The sample includes about 130,000 clones, about 94% of them seen just once. Resections removed during corrective heart surgery provided the thymus tissue used. Finnish infants who were healthy and having corrective surgery for congenital heart defects made up the donors. The germline V and J ends were trimmed by 9 bases and 0 bases, with 6 bases remaining between them. Per the germline V gene, CDR1 is LNHDA and CDR2 is SQIVND (reference sequence). This CDR3 has 12 amino acids. This entry comes from a study of human thymus T cells. Study-wide results and limits: Among thymic and blood repertoires, usage of V and J genes appeared biased. Related studies noted strongly shared thymic repertoires across unrelated people.

This chain joins TRBV19 and TRBJ2-4; D not certain. Sequencing was done on a sample of thymus tissue. The receptor was derived from a boy under two years old with a congenital heart defect but otherwise immunologically healthy. This CDR3 is CARPIAKNIQYF. Written as DNA, the CDR3 is TGTGCCAGACCGATAGCCAAAAACATTCAGTACTTC.